This TCR beta chain derives from a study of STAT3 mutations in large granular lymphocyte leukemia. Study-level information: More than half of T-LGLL patients received immunosuppressive therapy.

Trimming removed 3 bases from V and 1 base from J, with 9 bases in between. Germline V lookup: CDR1 SQVTM, CDR2 ANQGSEA. The CDR3 length is 13 residues. Notes on this clone: Its antigen is not known.

Overall study findings and caveats: Every T-cell large granular lymphocyte leukemia patient had at least one immunodominant TCR beta clonotype. Variable sampling intervals and differing treatment regimens complicated linking therapy response to TCR clonal burden changes.

The method was immunoSEQ multiplex PCR; TCRdb's version includes in-frame clones alone and lacks a portion of them. The sample consists of around 1,700 clones, 86% of them appearing once. This receptor was taken from a woman in her 40s with T-cell large granular lymphocyte leukemia. Some clones in this sample may be carry-over from other donors' samples. The specimen was peripheral blood mononuclear cells. This sequence joins TRBV29-1 and TRBJ1-1; D gene uncertain. In DNA form, the CDR3 reads TGCAGCGTTGAGTTGACACAGAACACTGAAGCTTTCTTT. The encoded protein is CSVELTQNTEAFF. Full variable domain (remainder filled in from reference TRBV29-1 and TRBJ1-1): SAVISQKPSRDICQRGTSLTIQCQVDSQVTMMFWYRQQPGQSLTLIATANQGSEATYESGFVIDKFPISRPNLTFSTLTVSNMSPEDSSIYLCSVELTQNTEAFFGQGTRLTVV.